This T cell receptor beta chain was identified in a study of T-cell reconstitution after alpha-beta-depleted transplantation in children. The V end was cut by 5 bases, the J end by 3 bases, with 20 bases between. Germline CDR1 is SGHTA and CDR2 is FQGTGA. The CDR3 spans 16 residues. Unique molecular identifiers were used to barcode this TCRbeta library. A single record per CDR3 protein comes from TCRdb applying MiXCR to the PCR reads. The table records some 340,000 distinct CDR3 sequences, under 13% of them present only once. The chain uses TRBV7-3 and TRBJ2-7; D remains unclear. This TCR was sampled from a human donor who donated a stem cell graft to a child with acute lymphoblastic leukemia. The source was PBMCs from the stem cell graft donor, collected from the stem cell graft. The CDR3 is CASSLFPTRNFYEQYF. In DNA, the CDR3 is TGTGCCAGCAGCCTCTTCCCCACCAGAAACTTCTACGAGCAGTACTTC.